This T cell receptor (beta chain) was captured by sequencing in a study of shared clonotypes between healthy human individuals. Study-wide points: Depth was large, yet rarefaction showed that sorted-subset sequencing was incomplete.

Turning to this clone: Its specificity is not known.

CDR3 size: 14 residues. V gave up 8 bases and J gave up 2 bases, with 13 bases separating them. Germline CDR1 is MNHNY and CDR2 is SVGAGI (reference sequence). The assay was immunoSEQ multiplex PCR, and TCRdb's table has in-frame clones only and misses some. Of 500,000 or so clones detected, about 96% appear once; the ten largest clones hold nearly 0.065%. Sample: naive CD4+ T cells sorted from blood. Subset defined: CD45RA+ positively selected. The TCR comes from a woman aged 25 to 39 in good health. The rearrangement links TRBV6-6 to TRBJ2-1, with D tentatively TRBD1 (6 bases). This CDR3 reads CASGQGGPYNEQFF. The CDR3 DNA follows: TGTGCCAGCGGGCAAGGGGGACCCTACAATGAGCAGTTCTTC.